The 20 T cell receptor beta chains in this list originate from one sample, sequenced in a study of OX40 agonist ivuxolimab in advanced cancers. TCRdb keeps only in-frame clones here, not all; method: immunoSEQ multiplex PCR. Here the sample spans about 39,000 clones, 92% being singletons. The sample here was CD4+ or CD8+ T cells sorted from blood, taken in a trial of the OX40 agonist ivuxolimab. The source is an adult with an advanced solid tumor such as melanoma, head and neck, liver or kidney cancer.

The chain employs TRBV6-5 and TRBJ2-1; no clear D gene. Germline V gene sequence: CDR1 MNHEY, CDR2 SVGAGI. V was clipped by 5 bases and J by 4 bases, with 6 bases between them. The CDR3 sequence is 12 residues long. The CDR3 nucleotides are TGTGCCAGCAGTCACGGATACAATGAGCAGTTCTTC. Translation gives CASSHGYNEQFF.

The genes are TRBV4-3 and TRBJ2-5; D gene uncertain. The CDR3 runs to 17 residues. The germline V gene encodes CDR1 LGHNA and CDR2 YSLEER. Trimming cost V 0 bases and J 0 bases, with 14 bases left between them. DNA for the CDR3: TGCGCCAGCAGCCAAGAGGCGCGACTGGGTTACCAAGAGACCCAGTACTTC. The encoded protein is CASSQEARLGYQETQYF.

The chain recombines TRBV27 with TRBJ1-2; 7 bases are shared with TRBD1. Germline CDR1 is MNHEY and CDR2 is SMNVEV (reference sequence). The CDR3 is 15 amino acids. The ends lost 5 bases at V and 2 bases at J; junction bases unmatched: 8. The CDR3 loop is CASSPRAGQNYGYTF. For the CDR3, the DNA is TGTGCCAGCAGTCCTCGGGCGGGACAGAACTATGGCTACACCTTC.

CDR3 protein: CAIPTGETYEQYF. The DNA of the CDR3 is TGTGCCATCCCGACAGGGGAAACCTACGAGCAGTACTTC. The chain couples TRBV10-3 to TRBJ2-7, with 8 nucleotides matching TRBD1. The germline V gene has CDR1 ENHRY and CDR2 SYGVKD. The CDR3 runs 13 residues. The V segment lost 8 bases and the J segment 2 bases; nucleotides outside the gene matches: 5.

The J gene is TRBJ2-7, the V gene TRBV6-1, with D hard to call. Germline V gene lookup returns CDR1 MNHNS and CDR2 SASEGT. The CDR3 totals 11 residues. V shed 3 bases and J shed 7 bases, with 7 bases lying between them. CDR3 in amino acids: CASSDAWEQYF. The CDR3 region has the DNA TGTGCCAGCAGTGACGCGTGGGAGCAGTACTTC.

The rearrangement links TRBV6-4 to TRBJ2-1, with a weak D call TRBD2 (5 bases). Trimming took off 6 bases at V and 6 bases at J, with 18 bases between the two ends. CDR3 length equals 15 residues. Germline CDR1 and CDR2: MRHNA and SNTAGT. The CDR3 reads CASSPLGGSVNEQFF. The CDR3 bases are TGTGCCAGCAGCCCCCTAGGCGGGTCGGTCAATGAGCAGTTCTTC.

V and J are TRBV6-5 and TRBJ2-1; 11 nucleotides match TRBD2. The CDR3 sequence is 15 residues long. The ends lost 6 bases at V and 4 bases at J; junction bases unmatched: 5. Germline CDR1 MNHEY, CDR2 SVGAGI. The CDR3 nucleotides are TGTGCCAGCAGCTTAGCGGGAGGGCCATACAATGAGCAGTTCTTC. Residues: CASSLAGGPYNEQFF.

The CDR3 DNA reads as TGTGCCAGCAGCGCCAGGGGTTGGGAGACCCAGTACTTC. Its translation: CASSARGWETQYF. The chain carries TRBV9 and TRBJ2-5; D may be TRBD1 (6 bases). Germline V gene data show CDR1 as SGDLS and CDR2 as YYNGEE. V was shortened by 3 bases and J by 5 bases, with 11 bases between the two germline ends. The CDR3 is 13 residues long.

The chain links TRBV11-3 to TRBJ2-2; 10 bases map to TRBD1. This CDR3 contains 17 residues. Germline V gene lookup returns CDR1 SGHNT and CDR2 YENEEA. V shed 5 bases and J 6 bases; nucleotides not matched to a gene: 12. The CDR3 nucleotides are TGTGCCAGCAGCCCCACGGGGACAGGGGTGAAATCCGGGGAGCTGTTTTTT. Translated, it gives CASSPTGTGVKSGELFF.

This chain connects TRBV4-1 to TRBJ2-5; the match to TRBD1 covers 8 bases. Germline V CDR1 and CDR2: MGHRA, YSYEKL. Germline trimming cut 7 bases from V and 4 bases from J; bases unmatched to any gene: 8. This CDR3 is built from 14 residues. The chain's CDR3 is CASTRTGSGETQYF. CDR3 coding DNA: TGCGCCAGCACCCGGACAGGGTCGGGAGAGACCCAGTACTTC.

The chain is built from TRBV7-6 and TRBJ1-1; D not resolved. Between the trimmed V and J ends, which lost 1 base and 7 bases, there was a span of 4 bases. The CDR3 has 11 amino acids. The germline gives CDR1 SGHVS, CDR2 FNYEAQ. CDR3 in DNA: TGTGCCAGCAGCTTAGGCGGTGAAGCTTTCTTT. Translation gives CASSLGGEAFF.

The CDR3 spells CASSPADGYEQFF. The CDR3 nucleotides are TGTGCCAGCAGTCCTGCAGACGGTTATGAGCAGTTCTTC. The chain joins TRBV27 to TRBJ2-1; D is ambiguous. The V end lost 5 bases, the J end lost 8 bases, and 13 bases lay between the germline ends. CDR1 and CDR2 from the germline V gene are MNHEY and SMNVEV (reference sequence). The CDR3 consists of 13 residues.

The CDR3 loop is CAWSVWERGDYTF. In DNA form, the CDR3 reads TGTGCCTGGAGTGTTTGGGAAAGGGGCGACTACACCTTC. V is TRBV30 and J is TRBJ1-2, with a weak D call TRBD1 (5 bases). This CDR3 has 13 residues. CDR1 and CDR2 from the germline V gene are GTSNPN and SVGIG (reference sequence). With 0 bases removed from V and 10 bases from J, the gap between germline ends came to 15 bases.

The genes are TRBV29-1 and TRBJ2-1; 8 bases align to TRBD2. V shed 7 bases, J shed 9 bases, and the junction held 20 bases outside the gene matches. In germline, CDR1 is SQVTM, CDR2 ANQGSEA. This CDR3 is 16 amino acids long. The DNA of the CDR3 is TGCAGCGCTACCGTTGGATTCGGGGGGGCCCGAGGTGAGCAGTTCTTC. Its translation is CSATVGFGGARGEQFF.

V is TRBV28 and J is TRBJ2-7, with TRBD2 as a possible D gene (5 bases). The germline gives CDR1 MDHEN, CDR2 SYDVKM. The CDR3 runs 15 residues. Trimming removed 6 bases at V and 0 bases at J, with 15 bases between. The CDR3 protein is CASSFRGVSSYEQYF. CDR3 nucleotides: TGTGCCAGCAGCTTTCGGGGTGTAAGCTCCTACGAGCAGTACTTC.

The gene calls are TRBV4-1 and TRBJ2-7; D gene uncertain. Germline values: CDR1 MGHRA, CDR2 YSYEKL. There are 10 residues in the CDR3. Between the trimmed V and J ends, which lost 8 bases and 3 bases, there was a span of 5 bases. CDR3: CASLDYEQYF. The CDR3, as DNA: TGCGCCAGCCTAGACTACGAGCAGTACTTC.

V is TRBV7-8 and J is TRBJ1-2, with 7 bases identical to TRBD1. Looked up from germline, CDR1 is SGHVS and CDR2 is FQNEAQ. The CDR3 spans 16 residues. V shed 0 bases and J 7 bases; nucleotides not matched to a gene: 11. The CDR3, as DNA: TGTGCCAGCAGCTTAGCGGGGGCAGGGGGTAGTAGTGGCTACACCTTC. It yields the protein CASSLAGAGGSSGYTF.

The sample holds a few counts of this clone. The rearrangement uses TRBV6-1 and TRBJ2-1, with 10 bases lining up with TRBD1. J gave up 6 bases and V 8 bases, and 10 bases lay outside the gene matches. The CDR3 runs to 15 residues. From germline, CDR1 is MNHNS and CDR2 SASEGT. In nucleotides, the CDR3 is TGTGCCAGCGGTTTATCCGGGACAGGGGCCAATGAGCAGTTCTTC. The encoded protein is CASGLSGTGANEQFF.

The chain has TRBV13 and TRBJ1-1, with D possibly TRBD1 on 6 matching bases. Trimming took off 1 base at V and 11 bases at J, with 11 bases between the two ends. The CDR3 is 12 residues long. Looked up from germline, CDR1 is PRHDT and CDR2 is FYEKMQ (reference sequence). The CDR3 here is CASSLEGGLAFF. For the CDR3, the DNA is TGTGCCAGCAGCTTAGAAGGGGGGCTTGCTTTCTTT.

The J gene is TRBJ2-7, the V gene TRBV5-1; unclear D gene. CDR3 size: 12 residues. Deletions cut 1 base from V and 5 bases from J, with 7 bases between. Germline loops: CDR1 SGHRS, CDR2 YFSETQ. The CDR3 DNA reads as TGCGCCAGCAGCTTGAATCCCAACGAGCAGTACTTC. This sequence encodes CASSLNPNEQYF.